This entry describes one TCR beta chain. This sample was included in a study of blood T cell repertoires in COVID-19. Per the original methods: Amplifying reference gene primers gave estimates of nucleated cell counts. Some clones are missing from TCRdb's copy, which holds only in-frame ones; the method was immunoSEQ multiplex PCR. V and J calls and clone size are those listed in that table; D and trimming were worked out from the DNA. Of 40,000 or so clones detected, around 90% appear once; the ten largest clones hold 15% to 19%. The CDR3 is made up of 15 amino acids. From germline, CDR1 is MNHEY and CDR2 SMNVEV (reference sequence). Trimming at V came to 5 bases and at J to 4 bases, leaving 5 bases not matched to a gene.

The chain has TRBV27 and TRBJ2-1, with TRBD2 identical over 10 bases. This receptor was identified in a woman in her twenties or thirties in a cohort sampled during active COVID-19. Material for sequencing was peripheral blood. This chain's CDR3 is CASSPGTSEYNEQFF. As DNA, the CDR3 is TGTGCCAGCAGTCCCGGGACTAGCGAGTACAATGAGCAGTTCTTC.